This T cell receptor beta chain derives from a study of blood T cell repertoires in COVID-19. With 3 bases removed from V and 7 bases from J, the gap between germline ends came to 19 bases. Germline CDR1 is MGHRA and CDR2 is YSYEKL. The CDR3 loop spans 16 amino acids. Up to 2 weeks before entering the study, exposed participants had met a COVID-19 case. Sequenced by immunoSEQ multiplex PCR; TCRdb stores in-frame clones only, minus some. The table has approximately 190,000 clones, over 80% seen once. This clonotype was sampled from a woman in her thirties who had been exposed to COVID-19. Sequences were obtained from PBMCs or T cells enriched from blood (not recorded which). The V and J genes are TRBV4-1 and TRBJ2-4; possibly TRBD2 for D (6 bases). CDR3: CASSQVGTLGRNIQYF. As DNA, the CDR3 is TGCGCCAGCAGCCAGGTCGGGACTCTGGGGAGGAACATTCAGTACTTC.